This T cell receptor beta chain was captured by sequencing in a study of CD8+ T cells in alopecia areata. Study outcomes and limitations: Compared with normal scalp, lesional scalp had higher clonality and more expanded CD8+ clones. It was less clear whether patients shared TCRs than it was in mice, possibly because of HLA.

Reverse transcription of extracted RNA yielded cDNA, which provided the sequencing template. TCRdb keeps only in-frame clones here, not all; method: immunoSEQ multiplex PCR. The sample has around 36,000 clones, 45% to 70% seen once. Germline V gene lookup returns CDR1 SGHTA and CDR2 FQGNSA. CDR3 length: 12 amino acids. V lost 3 bases and J 4 bases, leaving 6 bases between the germline ends. This clone occurred a few times. Its matching antigen is unknown. It was for about 5 patients that CD4+ cells were sorted into CD25+CD127- cells. The study team obtained lesional scalp punch biopsies and peripheral blood from alopecia areata patients. Cell sorting was applied to PBMCs, and CD4+ and CD8+ T cells were collected.

J is TRBJ2-5 and V is TRBV7-2; possible D gene TRBD2, 5 bases. Sequencing input: CD4+ Tregs sorted from blood. The sequence came from a human donor with alopecia areata. CDR3 nucleotides: TGTGCCAGCAGCTTGAGGGCAGAGACCCAGTACTTC. Its translation: CASSLRAETQYF.